These 25 T cell receptor beta chains were all obtained from the same sample, sequenced in a study of T-cell reconstitution after alpha-beta-depleted transplantation in children. Unique molecular identifiers were incorporated during preparation of the TCRbeta library. A single record per CDR3 protein comes from TCRdb applying MiXCR to the PCR reads. The profile shows approximately 300,000 distinct CDR3 sequences, approximately 10% of them singletons. The sample in question was peripheral blood, obtained 180 days after TCRalphabeta/CD19-depleted stem cell transplant. These receptors all come from a male patient aged 2-15 years who had a stem cell transplant for chronic granulomatous disease, so the T cells may come from the graft donor.

This clonotype was detected many times. The chain employs TRBV2 and TRBJ2-7; 7 bases fit TRBD1. Trimming cost V 2 bases and J 2 bases; bases outside gene matches: 9. CDR3 size: 16 residues. The V gene's germline CDR1 is SNHLY and CDR2 FYNNEI. Written as DNA, the CDR3 is TGTGCCAGCAGTGAATCCGATAGGGGACAGACCTACGAGCAGTACTTC. Its protein product is CASSESDRGQTYEQYF.

This clonotype was recorded many times. The rearrangement joins TRBV12-3 or TRBV12-4 to TRBJ2-4, with TRBD1 as a possible D gene (6 bases). The germline V and J ends were trimmed by 8 bases and 6 bases, with 14 bases remaining between them. CDR3 length: 13 amino acids. The CDR3 DNA is TGTGCCAGCTCTACCTCACAGGGAAACATTCAGTACTTC. This translates into CASSTSQGNIQYF.

Many counts were recorded for this clonotype. This sequence joins TRBV6-6 and TRBJ1-1; no clear D gene. V lost 5 bases, J lost 6 bases, and 7 bases lay in between. The CDR3 spans 11 residues. Per germline, CDR1 MNHNY and CDR2 SVGAGI (reference sequence). The CDR3 DNA reads TGTGCCAGCAGTCAAACCCCTGAAGCTTTCTTT. Translation gives CASSQTPEAFF.

This clonotype came up a few times. The rearrangement links TRBV2 to TRBJ2-7, with D possibly TRBD2 on 5 matching bases. There are 15 residues in the CDR3. Germline V lookup: CDR1 SNHLY, CDR2 FYNNEI. V lost 1 base, J lost 4 bases, and 14 bases lay in between. The CDR3 sequence: CASSEELVGEYEQYF. The CDR3 DNA sequence: TGTGCCAGCAGTGAAGAGTTGGTGGGAGAGTACGAGCAGTACTTC.

This clonotype came up many times. The chain carries TRBV7-2 and TRBJ2-7, with 11 positions matching TRBD2. The J segment lost 3 bases and the V segment lost 2 bases, leaving 6 bases of the junction unmatched. The CDR3 contains 16 residues. Germline V CDR1 and CDR2: SGHTA, FQGNSA. CDR3 nucleotide sequence: TGTGCCAGCAGCTTAACCGGGACTAGCGGAAACTACGAGCAGTACTTC. Its translation is CASSLTGTSGNYEQYF.

This clonotype appeared many times. The chain links TRBV7-2 to TRBJ2-3, with no clear D. The germline V gene has CDR1 SGHTA and CDR2 FQGNSA. This CDR3 is built from 13 residues. Trimming took 5 bases from V and 6 from J, leaving 12 bases between them. The CDR3 region has the DNA TGTGCCAGCAGCCTAGGAAGCGAGGATACGCAGTATTTT. Protein: CASSLGSEDTQYF.

This clonotype was detected many times. The chain joins TRBV7-9 to TRBJ2-2; 7 bases fit TRBD1. The germline gives CDR1 SEHNR, CDR2 FQNEAQ (reference sequence). V gave up 9 bases and J gave up 1 base; unmatched junction bases: 5. The CDR3 is 14 amino acids. CDR3 amino acids: CARGRQGNTGELFF. Written as DNA, the CDR3 is TGTGCCAGAGGGAGACAGGGGAACACCGGGGAGCTGTTTTTT.

This sequence joins TRBV29-1 and TRBJ1-5; tentatively, D is TRBD1 (6 bases). The CDR3 is 14 amino acids. Germline-derived CDR1 and CDR2 are SQVTM and ANQGSEA. Trimming removed 6 bases from V and 1 base from J, with 13 bases in between. The DNA for the CDR3 is TGCAGCGTAGCAACAGGACAGAGCAATCAGCCCCAGCATTTT. The encoded protein is CSVATGQSNQPQHF.

This clonotype was counted at least ten times. This rearrangement joins TRBV12-3 or TRBV12-4 to TRBJ2-7, with 7 nucleotides matching TRBD1. The J segment lost 6 bases and the V segment lost 6 bases, leaving 5 bases of the junction unmatched. CDR3 size: 12 residues. For the CDR3, the DNA is TGTGCCAGCAGACACTCAGGGGGCGAGCAGTACTTC. The encoded protein is CASRHSGGEQYF.

At least ten counts were recorded for this clonotype. The rearrangement joins TRBV9 to TRBJ2-5; 9 bases are shared with TRBD2. The germline V gene has CDR1 SGDLS and CDR2 YYNGEE. The CDR3 contains 15 residues. V shed 4 bases, J shed 5 bases, and the junction held 9 bases outside the gene matches. The CDR3 protein is CASSLSAGGEETQYF. The CDR3 nucleotides are TGTGCCAGCAGCCTTTCAGCGGGAGGAGAGGAGACCCAGTACTTC.

This clonotype was counted ten times or more. The chain combines TRBV11-2 with TRBJ2-1; D is unclear. V gave up 1 base and J gave up 8 bases, with 15 bases separating them. The CDR3 is made up of 15 amino acids. CDR1 is SGHAT and CDR2 is FQNNGV in the germline V gene. The CDR3 DNA follows: TGTGCCAGCAGCTTAGTAGTGGGAACCAGGTATGAGCAGTTCTTC. It yields the protein CASSLVVGTRYEQFF.

This clonotype was observed many times. The chain has TRBV12-3 or TRBV12-4 and TRBJ2-7, with 9 positions matching TRBD1. The CDR3 is 14 amino acids. V gave up 7 bases and J gave up 2 bases; unmatched junction bases: 6. The CDR3 region is CASTLGQGPYEQYF. The CDR3 DNA is TGTGCCAGCACCCTGGGACAGGGTCCCTACGAGCAGTACTTC.

This clonotype was seen at least ten times. The junction departs from the called germline gene at one end, perhaps through a read error. The J gene is TRBJ2-7, the V gene TRBV6-2 or TRBV6-3; the match to TRBD2 covers 8 bases. There are 14 residues in the CDR3. Germline CDR1 is MNHEY and CDR2 is SVGEGT. The CDR3 nucleotides read TGTGCCAGCAGTTACCTTGGTAGCGGGACACGGCGGGACTTC. Amino acid sequence: CASSYLGSGTRRDF.

The chain carries TRBV6-2 or TRBV6-3 and TRBJ2-1, with D possibly being TRBD1 or TRBD2 (5 bases each). Trimming took off 6 bases at V and 8 bases at J, with 14 bases between the two ends. This CDR3 is built from 13 residues. The germline CDR1 and CDR2 sequences are MNHEY and SVGEGT. The CDR3 coding sequence is TGTGCCAGCAGCCCCCGGGGCGCCCATGAGCAGTTCTTC. Its translation: CASSPRGAHEQFF.

This clonotype has a count of ten or more. The genes are TRBV14 and TRBJ2-5, with TRBD2 identical over 16 bases. V trimming: 4 bases; J trimming: 5 bases; junction bases outside the gene matches: 10. The germline CDR1 and CDR2 sequences are SGHDN and FVKESK. This CDR3 has 18 amino acids. The DNA for the CDR3 is TGTGCCAGCAGCCCGACCGGGACTAGCGGGAGGGACGCCGAGACCCAGTACTTC. Its protein product is CASSPTGTSGRDAETQYF.

This clonotype has only a few counts. The chain has TRBV3-1 and TRBJ1-2; D is undetermined. Germline assignment: CDR1 LGHDT and CDR2 YNNKEL (reference sequence). V lost 0 bases and J 11 bases, leaving 19 bases between the germline ends. This CDR3 has 15 amino acids. DNA for the CDR3: TGTGCCAGCAGCCAAGATACCAGATCGTCTATGAGATACACCTTC. Its translation: CASSQDTRSSMRYTF.

This clonotype occurred many times. The gene calls are TRBV5-1 and TRBJ1-1, with TRBD1 as a possible D gene (6 bases). Germline-derived CDR1 and CDR2 are SGHRS and YFSETQ. The CDR3 is made up of 14 amino acids. V was shortened by 2 bases and J by 5 bases, with 13 bases between the two germline ends. The CDR3 loop is CASSLGGFGTEAFF. As DNA, the CDR3 is TGCGCCAGCAGCTTAGGGGGTTTCGGGACTGAAGCTTTCTTT. Filled out from reference TRBV5-1 and TRBJ1-1, the complete variable domain reads KAGVTQTPRYLIKTRGQQVTLSCSPISGHRSVSWYQQTPGQGLQFLFEYFSETQRNKGNFPGRFSGRQFSNSRSEMNVSTLELGDSALYLCASSLGGFGTEAFFGQGTRLTVV.

A few counts support this clonotype. V usage is TRBV30 and J usage is TRBJ2-7, with TRBD1 as a possible D gene (5 bases). The V gene's germline CDR1 is GTSNPN and CDR2 SVGIG (reference sequence). V lost 3 bases to trimming and J lost 2 bases, with 8 bases between them. This CDR3 has 12 residues. The CDR3 nucleotides are TGTGCCTGGAGCAGGGCCCCCTACGAGCAGTACTTC. Protein product: CAWSRAPYEQYF.

In regard to this clonotype: A much larger clone is a single base away; this may be a read error. The genes are TRBV7-2 and TRBJ2-7; D is possibly TRBD1 (6 bases). CDR1 SGHTA and CDR2 FQGNSA come from the germline V gene. CDR3 length equals 14 residues. The DNA of the CDR3 is TGTGGCAGCAGCTTAGTGCCAGGGGCATACGAGCAGTACTTC. This translates into CGSSLVPGAYEQYF.

This clonotype has just a few counts. This sequence joins TRBV19 and TRBJ2-1, with 9 bases identical to TRBD2. Germline V gene sequence: CDR1 LNHDA, CDR2 SQIVND (reference sequence). CDR3 size: 12 residues. V was pared by 5 bases and J by 9 bases, with 2 bases of the junction left unmatched. In DNA, the CDR3 is TGTGCCAGTAGTCGGACTAGCGCTGAGCAGTTCTTC. Residues: CASSRTSAEQFF.

This clonotype was observed a few times. This chain uses TRBV2 with TRBJ2-7; 8 bases align to TRBD2. The CDR3 runs to 19 residues. After removal of 5 bases from V and 6 bases from J, the junction contained 24 bases not matched to a gene. CDR1 and CDR2 from the germline V gene are SNHLY and FYNNEI. CDR3 in amino acids: CASSPPGRALAGSLGEQYF. CDR3 sequence (DNA): TGTGCCAGCAGTCCCCCGGGACGGGCGCTAGCGGGCTCCTTGGGCGAGCAGTACTTC.

This clonotype showed up many times. J is TRBJ2-7 and V is TRBV15; D not certain. CDR1 is LNHNV, CDR2 YYDKDF, per germline (reference sequence). The length of the CDR3 is 14 residues. The V end was cut by 4 bases, the J end by 4 bases, with 14 bases between. The CDR3 sequence is CATSTTDLGYEQYF. DNA for the CDR3: TGTGCCACCAGCACAACAGATCTGGGATACGAGCAGTACTTC.

This clonotype was picked up many times. J is TRBJ2-7 and V is TRBV5-1, with D uncertain. Trimming removed 7 bases from V and 5 bases from J, with 16 bases in between. The CDR3 has 13 amino acids. Per germline, CDR1 SGHRS and CDR2 YFSETQ. In DNA form, the CDR3 reads TGCGCCAGCTCTATTTTAGGAACCCACGAGCAGTACTTC. Amino acid sequence: CASSILGTHEQYF.

This clonotype came up many times. This sequence joins TRBV20-1 and TRBJ1-5; no clear D. Trimming cost V 6 bases and J 6 bases, with 12 bases left between them. Germline CDR1 reads DFQATT; CDR2 reads SNEGSKA (reference sequence). The CDR3 is 12 residues long. This CDR3 is CSARRAGQPQHF. CDR3 bases: TGCAGTGCCAGAAGGGCTGGTCAGCCCCAGCATTTT.

Details on this clonotype: This may arise from a read error, as a much more abundant clone is one base away. The gene calls are TRBV11-2 and TRBJ2-3; D unclear. The CDR3 is 12 amino acids. Trimming stripped 5 bases from V and 7 bases from J, with 10 bases between. Germline CDR1 reads SGHAT; CDR2 reads FQNNGV. CDR3 loop: CASSPPRYTQYF. The CDR3 DNA is TGTGCCAGCAGCCCCCCCAGATATACGCAGTATTTT.